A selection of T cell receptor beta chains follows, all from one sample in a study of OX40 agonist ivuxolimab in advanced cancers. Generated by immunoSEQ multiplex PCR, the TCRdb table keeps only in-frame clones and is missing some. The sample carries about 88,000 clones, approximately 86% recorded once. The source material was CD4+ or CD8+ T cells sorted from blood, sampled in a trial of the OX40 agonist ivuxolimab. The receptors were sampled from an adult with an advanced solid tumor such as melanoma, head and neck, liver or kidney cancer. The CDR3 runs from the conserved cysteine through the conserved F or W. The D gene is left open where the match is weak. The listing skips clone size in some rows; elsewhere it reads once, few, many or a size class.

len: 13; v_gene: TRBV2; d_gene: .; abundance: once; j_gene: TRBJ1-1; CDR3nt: TGTGCCAGCAGACGGACGGGGCCCACTGAAGCTTTCTTT; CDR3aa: CASRRTGPTEAFF
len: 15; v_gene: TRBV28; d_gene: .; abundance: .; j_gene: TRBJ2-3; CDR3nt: TGTGCCAGCAGCTATGAGGGGTTCCTCACAGATACGCAGTATTTT; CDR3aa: CASSYEGFLTDTQYF
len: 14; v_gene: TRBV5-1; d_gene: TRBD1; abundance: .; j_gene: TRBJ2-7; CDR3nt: TGCGCCAGCAGCACCGGACAGGGTGGGTACGAGCAGTACTTC; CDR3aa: CASSTGQGGYEQYF
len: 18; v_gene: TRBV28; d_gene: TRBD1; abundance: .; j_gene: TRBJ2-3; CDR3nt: TGTGCCAGCAGTCAAGCGGGACAGGGTATAGGGTTCACAGATACGCAGTATTTT; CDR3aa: CASSQAGQGIGFTDTQYF
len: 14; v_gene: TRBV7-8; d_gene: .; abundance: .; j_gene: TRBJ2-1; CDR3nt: TGTGCCAGCAGCTTAGCGAGAAGGGTGAATGAGCAGTTCTTC; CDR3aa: CASSLARRVNEQFF
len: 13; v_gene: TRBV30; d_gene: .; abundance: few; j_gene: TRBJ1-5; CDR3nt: TGTGCCTGGGGCGACAGCGACAATCAGCCCCAGCATTTT; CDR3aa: CAWGDSDNQPQHF
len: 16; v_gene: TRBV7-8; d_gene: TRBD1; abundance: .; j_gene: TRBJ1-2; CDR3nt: TGTGCCAGCAGCTCACCCCGACAGGGTTCGGGATATGGCTACACCTTC; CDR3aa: CASSSPRQGSGYGYTF
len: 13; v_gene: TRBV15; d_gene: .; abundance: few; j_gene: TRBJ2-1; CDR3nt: TGTGCCACCAGCAGAAACCGTAGACATGAGCAGTTCTTC; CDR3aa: CATSRNRRHEQFF
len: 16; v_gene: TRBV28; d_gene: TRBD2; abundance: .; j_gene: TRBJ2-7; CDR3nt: TGTGCCAGCAGTTCAGGACTAGCGGGACCGGACGACGAGCAGTACTTC; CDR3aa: CASSSGLAGPDDEQYF
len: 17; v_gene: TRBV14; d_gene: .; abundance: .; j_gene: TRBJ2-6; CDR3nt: TGTGCCAGCAGTTTCAACTACAGGGTAGACGGGGCCAACGTCCTGACTTTC; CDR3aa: CASSFNYRVDGANVLTF
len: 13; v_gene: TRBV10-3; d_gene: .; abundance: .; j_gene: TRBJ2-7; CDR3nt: TGTGCCATCAGTGAATATGTCTCCTACGAGCAGTACTTC; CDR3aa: CAISEYVSYEQYF
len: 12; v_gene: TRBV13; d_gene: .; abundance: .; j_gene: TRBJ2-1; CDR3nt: TGTGCCAGCGGTCGGACGGTGGCTGAGCAGTTCTTC; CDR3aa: CASGRTVAEQFF
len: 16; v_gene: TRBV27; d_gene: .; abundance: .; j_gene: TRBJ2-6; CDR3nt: TGTGCCAGCAGTCCGATAAGCCTCTCTGGGGCCAACGTCCTGACTTTC; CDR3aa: CASSPISLSGANVLTF
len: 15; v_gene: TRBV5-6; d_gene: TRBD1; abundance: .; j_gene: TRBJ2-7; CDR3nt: TGTGCCAGCAGCTTGGTAGGACAGGGCTACTACGAGCAGTACTTC; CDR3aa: CASSLVGQGYYEQYF
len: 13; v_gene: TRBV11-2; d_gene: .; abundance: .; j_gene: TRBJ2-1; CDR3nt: TGTGCCAGCAGCCCACGGAGGCAGAATGAGCAGTTCTTC; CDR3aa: CASSPRRQNEQFF
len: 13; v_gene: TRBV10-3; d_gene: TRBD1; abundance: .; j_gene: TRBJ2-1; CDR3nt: TGTGCCACTGGGACAGCTGAATTCCATGAGCAGTTCTTC; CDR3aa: CATGTAEFHEQFF
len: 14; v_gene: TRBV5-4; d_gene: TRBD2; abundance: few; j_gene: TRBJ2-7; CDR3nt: TGTGCCAGCAGCTTGGATGCTAGCGGCTACGAGCAGTACTTC; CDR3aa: CASSLDASGYEQYF
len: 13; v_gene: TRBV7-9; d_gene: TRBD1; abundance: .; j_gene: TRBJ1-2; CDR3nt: TGTGCCAGCAGTCTAACCACCGGGACAGGGGTCACCTTC; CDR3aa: CASSLTTGTGVTF
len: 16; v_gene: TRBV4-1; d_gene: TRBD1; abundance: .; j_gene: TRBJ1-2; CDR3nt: TGCGCCAGCAGTAACCAACTTAGGGCAGGGGGCTCTGGCTACACCTTC; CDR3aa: CASSNQLRAGGSGYTF
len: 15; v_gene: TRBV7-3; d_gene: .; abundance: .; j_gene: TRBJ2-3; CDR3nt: TGTGCCAGCAGCTTAGTCGGGGCCTATCTGGATACGCAGTATTTT; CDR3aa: CASSLVGAYLDTQYF
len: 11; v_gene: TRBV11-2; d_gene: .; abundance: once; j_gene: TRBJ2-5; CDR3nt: TGTGCCAGCAGCTTAGGCGCGGTGCAGTACTTC; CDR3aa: CASSLGAVQYF